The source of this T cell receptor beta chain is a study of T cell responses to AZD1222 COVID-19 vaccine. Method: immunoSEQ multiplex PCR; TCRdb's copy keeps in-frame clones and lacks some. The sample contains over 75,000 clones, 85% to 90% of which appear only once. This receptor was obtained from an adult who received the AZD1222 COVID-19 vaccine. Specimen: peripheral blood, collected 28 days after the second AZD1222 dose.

The CDR3 nucleotides are TGTGCCAGCAGCGATTTGGCTAACTATGGCTACACCTTC. Translation: CASSDLANYGYTF. The rearrangement joins TRBV7-2 to TRBJ1-2; D unresolved. The CDR3 totals 13 residues. The V and J ends lost 5 bases and 0 bases respectively, with 7 bases between them. Germline values: CDR1 SGHTA, CDR2 FQGNSA.